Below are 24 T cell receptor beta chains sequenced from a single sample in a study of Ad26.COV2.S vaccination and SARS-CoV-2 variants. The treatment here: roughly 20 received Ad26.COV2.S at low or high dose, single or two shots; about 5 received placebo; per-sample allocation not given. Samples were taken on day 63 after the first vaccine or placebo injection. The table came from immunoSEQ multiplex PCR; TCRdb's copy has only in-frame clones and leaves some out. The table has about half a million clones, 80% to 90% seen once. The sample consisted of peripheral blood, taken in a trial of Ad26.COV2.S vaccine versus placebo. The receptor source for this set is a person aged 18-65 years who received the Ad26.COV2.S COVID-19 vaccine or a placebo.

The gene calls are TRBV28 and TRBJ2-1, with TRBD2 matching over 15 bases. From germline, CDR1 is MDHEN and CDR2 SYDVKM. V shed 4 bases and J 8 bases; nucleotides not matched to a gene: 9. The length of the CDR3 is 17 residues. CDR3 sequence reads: CASSSLRTSGRAHEQFF. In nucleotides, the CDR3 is TGTGCCAGCAGTTCGTTAAGGACTAGCGGGAGGGCTCATGAGCAGTTCTTC. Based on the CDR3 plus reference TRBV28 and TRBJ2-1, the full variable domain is DVKVTQSSRYLVKRTGEKVFLECVQDMDHENMFWYRQDPGLGLRLIYFSYDVKMKEKGDIPEGYSVSREKKERFSLILESASTNQTSMYLCASSSLRTSGRAHEQFFGPGTRLTVL.

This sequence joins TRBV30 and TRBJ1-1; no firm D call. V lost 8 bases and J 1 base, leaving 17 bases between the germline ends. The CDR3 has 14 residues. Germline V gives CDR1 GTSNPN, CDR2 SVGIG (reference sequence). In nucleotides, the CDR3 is TGTGCCAGTACCTTACAAGTATGGAACACTGAAGCTTTCTTT. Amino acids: CASTLQVWNTEAFF.

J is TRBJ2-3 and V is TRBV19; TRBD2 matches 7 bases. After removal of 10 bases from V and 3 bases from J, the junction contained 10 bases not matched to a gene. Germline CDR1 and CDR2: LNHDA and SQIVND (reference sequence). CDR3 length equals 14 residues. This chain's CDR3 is CATGRRGLTDTQYF. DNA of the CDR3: TGTGCCACCGGGAGGAGGGGATTAACAGATACGCAGTATTTT.

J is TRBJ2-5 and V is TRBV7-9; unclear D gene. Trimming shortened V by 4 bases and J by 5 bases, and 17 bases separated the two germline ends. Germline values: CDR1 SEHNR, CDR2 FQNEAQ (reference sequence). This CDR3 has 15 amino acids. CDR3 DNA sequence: TGTGCCAGCAGCTCCCAAGTTGGCAAAAGGGAGACCCAGTACTTC. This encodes CASSSQVGKRETQYF.

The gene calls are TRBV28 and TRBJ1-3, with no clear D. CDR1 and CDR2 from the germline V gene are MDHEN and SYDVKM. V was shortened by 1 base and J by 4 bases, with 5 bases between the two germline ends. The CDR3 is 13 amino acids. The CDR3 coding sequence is TGTGCCAGCAGTTTATCCCCAGGAAACACCATATATTTT. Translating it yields CASSLSPGNTIYF.

The CDR3 DNA reads as TGTGCCAGCAGTGAACACCCGACGCCAGGGACTCAGCCCCAGCATTTT. This encodes CASSEHPTPGTQPQHF. The chain recombines TRBV2 with TRBJ1-5, with D maybe TRBD1 (5 bases). The CDR3 covers 16 residues. V was cut by 2 bases and J by 6 bases, with 17 bases left in between. Looked up from germline, CDR1 is SNHLY and CDR2 is FYNNEI.

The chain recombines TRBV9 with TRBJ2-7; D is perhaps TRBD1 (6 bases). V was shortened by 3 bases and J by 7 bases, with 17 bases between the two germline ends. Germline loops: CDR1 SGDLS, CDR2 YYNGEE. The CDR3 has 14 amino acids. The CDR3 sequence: CASSATGRVEEQYF. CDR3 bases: TGTGCCAGCAGCGCGACAGGCAGAGTCGAGGAGCAGTACTTC.

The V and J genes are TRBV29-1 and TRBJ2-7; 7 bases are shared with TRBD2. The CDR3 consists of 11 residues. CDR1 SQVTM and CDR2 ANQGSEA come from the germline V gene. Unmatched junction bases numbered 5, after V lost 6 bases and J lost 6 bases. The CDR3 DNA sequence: TGCAGCGTAGGACTAGTCGGCGAGCAGTACTTC. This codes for CSVGLVGEQYF.

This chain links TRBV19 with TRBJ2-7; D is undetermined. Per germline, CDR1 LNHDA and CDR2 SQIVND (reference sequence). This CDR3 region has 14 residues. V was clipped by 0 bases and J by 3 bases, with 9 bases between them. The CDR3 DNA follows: TGTGCCAGTAGTATAGAGGCCGGAAACTACGAGCAGTACTTC. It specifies CASSIEAGNYEQYF.

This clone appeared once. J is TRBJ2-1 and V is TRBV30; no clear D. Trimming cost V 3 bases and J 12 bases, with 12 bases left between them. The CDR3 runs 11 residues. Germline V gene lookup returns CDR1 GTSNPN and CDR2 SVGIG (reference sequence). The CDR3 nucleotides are TGTGCCTGGAGCTCGAGCGCATGGCAGTTCTTC. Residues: CAWSSSAWQFF.

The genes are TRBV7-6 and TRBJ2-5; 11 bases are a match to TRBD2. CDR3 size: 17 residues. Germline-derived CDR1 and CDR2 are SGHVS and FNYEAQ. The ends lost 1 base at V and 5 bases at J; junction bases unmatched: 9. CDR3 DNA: TGTGCCAGCAGCTTAGGAGGCACTAGCGGGAGAGGGGAGACCCAGTACTTC. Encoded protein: CASSLGGTSGRGETQYF.

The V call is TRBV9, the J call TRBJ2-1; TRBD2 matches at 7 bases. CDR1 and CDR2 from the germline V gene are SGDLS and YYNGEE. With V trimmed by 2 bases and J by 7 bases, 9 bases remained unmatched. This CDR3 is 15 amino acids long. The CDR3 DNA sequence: TGTGCCAGCAGCGTGGCGGGAGAAGTCGTGAATGAGCAGTTCTTC. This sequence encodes CASSVAGEVVNEQFF.

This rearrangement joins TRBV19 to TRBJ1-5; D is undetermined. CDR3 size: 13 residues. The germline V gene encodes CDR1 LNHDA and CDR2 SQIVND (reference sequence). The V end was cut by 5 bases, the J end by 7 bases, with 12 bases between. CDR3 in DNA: TGTGCCAGTAGTTTTGCCCGAGAGCAGCCCCAGCATTTT. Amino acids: CASSFAREQPQHF.

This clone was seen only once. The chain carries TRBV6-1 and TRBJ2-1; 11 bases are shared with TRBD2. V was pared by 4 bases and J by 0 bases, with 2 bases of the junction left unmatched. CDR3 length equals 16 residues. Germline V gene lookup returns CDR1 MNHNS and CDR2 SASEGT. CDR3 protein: CASSATSGGSYNEQFF. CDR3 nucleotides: TGTGCCAGCAGTGCCACTAGCGGGGGCTCCTACAATGAGCAGTTCTTC.

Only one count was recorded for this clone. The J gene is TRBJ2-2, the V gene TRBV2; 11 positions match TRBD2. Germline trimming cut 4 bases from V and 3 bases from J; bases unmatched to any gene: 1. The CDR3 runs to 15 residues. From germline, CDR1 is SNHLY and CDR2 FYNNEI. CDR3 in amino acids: CASSGGLADTGELFF. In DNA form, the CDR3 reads TGTGCCAGCAGTGGGGGACTAGCGGACACCGGGGAGCTGTTTTTT.

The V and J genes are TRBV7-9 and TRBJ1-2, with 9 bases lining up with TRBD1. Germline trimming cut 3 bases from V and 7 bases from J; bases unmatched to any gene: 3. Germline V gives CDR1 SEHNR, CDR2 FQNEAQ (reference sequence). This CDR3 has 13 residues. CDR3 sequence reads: CASSFGTGFGYTF. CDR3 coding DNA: TGTGCCAGCAGCTTTGGGACAGGGTTTGGCTACACCTTC.

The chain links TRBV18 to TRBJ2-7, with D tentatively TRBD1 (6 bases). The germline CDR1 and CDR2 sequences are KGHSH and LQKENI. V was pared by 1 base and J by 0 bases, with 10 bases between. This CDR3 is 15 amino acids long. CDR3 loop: CASSPRQEISYEQYF. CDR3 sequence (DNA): TGTGCCAGCTCACCACGACAGGAGATCTCCTACGAGCAGTACTTC.

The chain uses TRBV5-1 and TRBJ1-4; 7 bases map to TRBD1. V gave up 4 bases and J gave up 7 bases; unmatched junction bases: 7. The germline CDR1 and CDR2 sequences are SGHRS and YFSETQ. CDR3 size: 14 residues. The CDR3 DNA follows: TGCGCCAGCAGCCCAGGGGGATTGGGTGAAAAACTGTTTTTT. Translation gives CASSPGGLGEKLFF.

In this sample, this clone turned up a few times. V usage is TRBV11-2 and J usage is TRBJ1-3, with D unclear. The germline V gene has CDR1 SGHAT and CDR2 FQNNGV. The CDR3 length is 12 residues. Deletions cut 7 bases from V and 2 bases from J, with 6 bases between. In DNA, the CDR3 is TGTGCCAGCAACGGAGCTGGAAACACCATATATTTT. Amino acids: CASNGAGNTIYF.

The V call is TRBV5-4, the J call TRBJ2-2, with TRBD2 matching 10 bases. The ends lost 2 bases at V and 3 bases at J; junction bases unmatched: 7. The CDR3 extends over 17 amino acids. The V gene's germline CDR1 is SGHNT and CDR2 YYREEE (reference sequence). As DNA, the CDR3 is TGTGCCAGCAGCTTAACGCTCCTAGCGGGAGACACCGGGGAGCTGTTTTTT. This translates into CASSLTLLAGDTGELFF. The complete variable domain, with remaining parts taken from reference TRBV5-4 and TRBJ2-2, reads ETGVTQSPTHLIKTRGQQVTLRCSSQSGHNTVSWYQQALGQGPQFIFQYYREEENGRGNFPPRFSGLQFPNYSSELNVNALELDDSALYLCASSLTLLAGDTGELFFGEGSRLTVL.

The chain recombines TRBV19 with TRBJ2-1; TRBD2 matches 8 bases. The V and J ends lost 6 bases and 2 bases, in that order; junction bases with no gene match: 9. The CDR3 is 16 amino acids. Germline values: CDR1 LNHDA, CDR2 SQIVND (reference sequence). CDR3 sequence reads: CASSRLAAGAYNEQFF. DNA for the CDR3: TGTGCCAGTAGCCGTCTTGCAGCGGGAGCCTACAATGAGCAGTTCTTC.

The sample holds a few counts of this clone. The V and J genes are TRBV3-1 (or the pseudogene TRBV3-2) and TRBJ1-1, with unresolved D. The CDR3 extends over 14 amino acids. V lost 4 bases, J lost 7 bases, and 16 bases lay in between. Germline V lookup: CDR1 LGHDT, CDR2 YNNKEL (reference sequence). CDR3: CASSPLPVVYEAFF. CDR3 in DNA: TGTGCCAGCAGCCCCCTACCGGTCGTATATGAAGCTTTCTTT.

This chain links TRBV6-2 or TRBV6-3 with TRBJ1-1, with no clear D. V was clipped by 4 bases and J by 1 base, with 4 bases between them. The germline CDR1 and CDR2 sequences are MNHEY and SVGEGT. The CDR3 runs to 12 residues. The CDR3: CASSWPNTEAFF. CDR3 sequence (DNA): TGTGCCAGCAGTTGGCCGAACACTGAAGCTTTCTTT.

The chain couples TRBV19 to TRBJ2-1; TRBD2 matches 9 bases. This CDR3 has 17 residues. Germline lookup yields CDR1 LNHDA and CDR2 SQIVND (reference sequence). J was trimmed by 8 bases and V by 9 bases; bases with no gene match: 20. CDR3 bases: TGTGCCAGCCGAAACCGGGGGCTAGCGGGAAGTTTGGATGAGCAGTTCTTC. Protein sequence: CASRNRGLAGSLDEQFF.